Judged by abundance, the clone carrying this T cell receptor (beta chain) is medium-sized. Antigen: not known. Researchers used the Oncomine TCR Beta short-read assay to sequence DNA from cultured CD4+ T cells. TCRdb analysed the PCR reads with MiXCR anew, one entry per CDR3 protein. The table records some 25,000 distinct CDR3 sequences, under 40% of them present only once. The data are from a study of vaccination and CD4 T cells after COVID-19. General study points: Convalescent patients showed a median around 90% of reactive clones that were seen only post-vaccination. The median number of SARS-CoV-2-reactive clonotypes increased from about 20 to 38, a change that did not reach significance.

The time point was: late sampling 161 to 241 days after vaccination in a few convalescent patients. Treatment reported: roughly 10-day PBMC culture with coronavirus spike peptide pools or control peptides (ViraFEST assay). Half the medium was replaced with fresh IL-2 medium on days 3 and 7. Here the sequenced sample was CD4+ T cells from blood, cultured in vitro, taken about 7 months after SARS-CoV-2 vaccination. This clonotype was obtained from a human donor who had recovered from COVID-19.

The CDR3 coding sequence is TGTGCCACCAGCGGGGTTCTGGGGGAGCAGTACTTC. Translated: CATSGVLGEQYF. The V gene is TRBV15, the J gene TRBJ2-7; D is ambiguous. V lost 5 bases and J 7 bases, leaving 12 bases between the germline ends. Germline V gene data show CDR1 as LNHNV and CDR2 as YYDKDF (reference sequence). The CDR3 runs to 12 residues.